This T cell receptor beta chain was observed in a study of shared clonotypes between healthy human individuals. Naive CD8 cells lacked CD45RO and underwent positive selection for CCR7, leaving out terminally differentiated effector memory CD45RA+ cells. Method: immunoSEQ multiplex PCR; TCRdb's copy keeps in-frame clones and lacks some. The sample records around 2,100,000 clones, about 95% being singletons. The junction had 8 bases not matched to a gene; V was cut back by 6 bases and J by 2 bases. There are 16 residues in the CDR3. CDR1 and CDR2 from the germline V gene are MNHNY and SVGAGI (reference sequence).

The clonotype originates from a man between 18 and 35 years old in good health. The chain is built from TRBV6-6 and TRBJ2-3, with 10 bases aligning to TRBD2. The sequenced sample was naive CD8+ T cells sorted from blood. The DNA of the CDR3 is TGTGCCAGCAGCCCCACAGCGGGAGGGCTCACAGATACGCAGTATTTT. The encoded protein is CASSPTAGGLTDTQYF.